The clone carrying this TCR beta chain has only a few counts. As yet, its antigen is unknown. These data are taken from a study of response to subunit inactivated influenza vaccine. Overall study findings and caveats: Authors suggested each seasonal influenza vaccination recruits few new T cells.

Germline lookup yields CDR1 LGHNA and CDR2 YSLEER. CDR3 length: 14 residues. The V gene lost 0 bases and the J gene lost 4 bases, with 9 bases spanning the gap. MiXCR was run by TCRdb on the RT-PCR reads, yielding one entry per CDR3 protein. The sample has hundreds of thousands of distinct CDR3 sequences; 12% to 15% are singletons. Sample: PBMCs from blood, taken roughly 15 days before vaccination. The receptor comes from a middle-aged man who received an inactivated influenza vaccine. This chain links TRBV4-3 with TRBJ1-2; D not certain. CDR3 protein: CASSQDRGPYGYTF. Written as DNA, the CDR3 is TGCGCCAGCAGCCAAGATCGAGGGCCCTATGGCTACACCTTC.